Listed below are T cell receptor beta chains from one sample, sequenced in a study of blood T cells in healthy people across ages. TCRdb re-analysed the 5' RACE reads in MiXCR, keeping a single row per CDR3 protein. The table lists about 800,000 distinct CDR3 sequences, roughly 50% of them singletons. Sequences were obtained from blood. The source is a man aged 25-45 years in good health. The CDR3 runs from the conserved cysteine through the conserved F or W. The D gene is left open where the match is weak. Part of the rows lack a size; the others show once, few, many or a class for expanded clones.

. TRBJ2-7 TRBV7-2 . TGTGCCAGCAGCCCCTTTGTTTCCACACCGTCCTACGAGCAGTACTTC CASSPFVSTPSYEQYF
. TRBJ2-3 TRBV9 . TGTGCCAGCACCGCTAACGACGCAGGGGAGGGTACGCAGTATTTT CASTANDAGEGTQYF
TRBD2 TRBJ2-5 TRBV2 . TGTGCCAGCAGTGATAGCGGGGAGCCCGGAGAGACCCAGTACTTC CASSDSGEPGETQYF
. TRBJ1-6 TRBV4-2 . TGTGCCAGCAGCCAGGAGTGGGTCCACACCGGGGATTCACCCCTCCACTTT CASSQEWVHTGDSPLHF
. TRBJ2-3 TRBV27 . TGTGCCAGCAGACCCGGGGGCCAGCGAATGCAGTATTTT CASRPGGQRMQYF
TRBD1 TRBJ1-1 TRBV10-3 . TGTGCCATACGACAGGGCCTCATGAACACTGAAGCTTTCTTT CAIRQGLMNTEAFF
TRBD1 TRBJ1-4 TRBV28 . TGTGCCAGCAGTCCGCCGACAGGGGGTCAGGATGAAAAACTGTTTTTT CASSPPTGGQDEKLFF
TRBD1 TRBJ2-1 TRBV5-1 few TGCGCCAGCAGGGGACAGGGAGGAGGACGGTCCTACAATGAGCAGTTCTTC CASRGQGGGRSYNEQFF
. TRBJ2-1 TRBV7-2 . TGTGCCAGCAGCTTAGTTCACCTAGCAGAGGAGGGTGAGCAGTTCTTC CASSLVHLAEEGEQFF
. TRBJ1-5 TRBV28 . TGTGCCAGCAGTTCGAGGTGGGAATATAGCAATCAGCCCCAGCATTTT CASSSRWEYSNQPQHF
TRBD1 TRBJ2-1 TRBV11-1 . TGTGCCAGCAGCTTGGTTCCGTTAAGACCGGGACAGGGGAGGAATGAGCAGTTCTTC CASSLVPLRPGQGRNEQFF
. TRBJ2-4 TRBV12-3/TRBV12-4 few TGTGCCAGCAGTGCAGGGTATTTGAACATTCAGTACTTC CASSAGYLNIQYF
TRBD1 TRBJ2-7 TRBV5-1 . TGCGCCAGCAGTCGGAGGTATGACAGGGAGACGCGGCAGTACTTC CASSRRYDRETRQYF
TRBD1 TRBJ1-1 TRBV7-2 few TGTGCCAGCAGCTTAGTGACAGGGGGCGTCGCTGAAGCTTTCTTT CASSLVTGGVAEAFF
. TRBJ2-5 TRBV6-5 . TGTGCCAGCAGTGGCCATGAGTCAGGCGGGACCCAGTACTTC CASSGHESGGTQYF
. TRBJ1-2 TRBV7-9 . TGTGCCAGCAGCCCAAGGCAAGGGTACTATGGCTACACCTTC CASSPRQGYYGYTF
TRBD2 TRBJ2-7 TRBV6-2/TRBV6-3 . TGTGCCAGCAGTTACATTGCGGGAGCTGGCGAGCAGTACTTC CASSYIAGAGEQYF
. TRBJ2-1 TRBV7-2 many TGTGCCAGCAGTTTACCCGGGCTCAATGAGCAGTTCTTC CASSLPGLNEQFF
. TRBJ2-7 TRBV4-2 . TGTGCCAGCACCGCAGGCGTGGGGTACAATGAGCAGTACTTC CASTAGVGYNEQYF
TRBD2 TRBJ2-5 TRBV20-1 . TGCAGTGCTAGAGTGGGCGGGAGTGAGACCCAGTACTTC CSARVGGSETQYF
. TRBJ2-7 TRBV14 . TGTGCCAGCAGCCAGCGATATAGGGGCGAGCAGTACTTC CASSQRYRGEQYF
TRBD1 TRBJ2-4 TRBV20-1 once TGCAGTGCGCCCATGACAGGGAGCAAAAACATTCAGTACTTC CSAPMTGSKNIQYF
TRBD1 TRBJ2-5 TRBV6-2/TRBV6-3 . TGTGCCAGCAGAGGCAAGGACAGGGTAAAAGAGACCCAGTACTTC CASRGKDRVKETQYF
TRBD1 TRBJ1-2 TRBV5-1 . TGCGCCAGCAGCACGGGACAGGGAGTTCTTGGCTACACCTTC CASSTGQGVLGYTF
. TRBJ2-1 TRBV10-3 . TGTGCCATCAGTGAACGGCCACGGGTAGCGCCGCACCTCGACCGAAGCTCCTACAATGAGCAGTTCTTC CAISERPRVAPHLDRSSYNEQFF
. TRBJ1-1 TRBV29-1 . TGCAGCGTTGAATTGGAGGGAACGGCTGAAGCTTTCTTT CSVELEGTAEAFF
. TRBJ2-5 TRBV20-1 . TGCAGTGCTAGAGAGGGGAGACTAGATATGGAGACCCAGTACTTC CSAREGRLDMETQYF
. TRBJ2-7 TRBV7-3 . TGTGCCAGCAGCCCCGGGACCCCGGCGACTTATCCACCCTACGAGCAGTACTTC CASSPGTPATYPPYEQYF